The following is a T cell receptor beta chain sequence with its context. Treatment of the sample: some 20 received Ad26.COV2.S at low or high dose, single or two shots; several received placebo; per-sample allocation not given. Specimens were obtained on day 63 following the first vaccine or placebo injection. The protocol was immunoSEQ multiplex PCR, while the TCRdb copy is restricted to in-frame clones and leaves out a portion. There are fewer than 400,000 clones in the sample; approximately 90% occur only once, and about 3.6% lies in the top ten. The sample belongs to a study of Ad26.COV2.S vaccination and SARS-CoV-2 variants. The CDR3 runs to 13 residues. The germline CDR1 and CDR2 sequences are MDHEN and SYDVKM. Trimming pared 8 bases from V and 6 bases from J, leaving 17 bases between.

The sequences come from peripheral blood, collected in a trial of Ad26.COV2.S vaccine versus placebo. The rearrangement joins TRBV28 to TRBJ2-7; D is perhaps TRBD1 (6 bases). The receptor comes from a person aged 18-60 years who received the Ad26.COV2.S COVID-19 vaccine or a placebo. CDR3 in DNA: TGTGCCAGCCGGGACACAGGGATTCGCGAGCAGTACTTC. It codes for CASRDTGIREQYF.